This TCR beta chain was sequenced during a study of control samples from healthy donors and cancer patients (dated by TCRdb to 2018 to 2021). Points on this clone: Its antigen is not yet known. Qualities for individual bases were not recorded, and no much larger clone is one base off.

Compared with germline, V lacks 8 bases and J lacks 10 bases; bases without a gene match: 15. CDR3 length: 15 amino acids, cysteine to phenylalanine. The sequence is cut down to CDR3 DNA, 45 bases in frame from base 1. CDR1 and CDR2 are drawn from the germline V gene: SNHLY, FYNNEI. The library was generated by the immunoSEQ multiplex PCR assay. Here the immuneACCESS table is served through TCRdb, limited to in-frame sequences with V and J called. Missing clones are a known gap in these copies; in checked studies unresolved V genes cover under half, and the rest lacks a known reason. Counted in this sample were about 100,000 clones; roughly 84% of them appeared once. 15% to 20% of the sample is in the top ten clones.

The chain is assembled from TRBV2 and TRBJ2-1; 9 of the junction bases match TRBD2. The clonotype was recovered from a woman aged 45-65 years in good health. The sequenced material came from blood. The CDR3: CASRRLREGHGEQFF. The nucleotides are TGTGCCAGCCGGCGGTTGCGGGAGGGCCACGGGGAGCAGTTCTTC.